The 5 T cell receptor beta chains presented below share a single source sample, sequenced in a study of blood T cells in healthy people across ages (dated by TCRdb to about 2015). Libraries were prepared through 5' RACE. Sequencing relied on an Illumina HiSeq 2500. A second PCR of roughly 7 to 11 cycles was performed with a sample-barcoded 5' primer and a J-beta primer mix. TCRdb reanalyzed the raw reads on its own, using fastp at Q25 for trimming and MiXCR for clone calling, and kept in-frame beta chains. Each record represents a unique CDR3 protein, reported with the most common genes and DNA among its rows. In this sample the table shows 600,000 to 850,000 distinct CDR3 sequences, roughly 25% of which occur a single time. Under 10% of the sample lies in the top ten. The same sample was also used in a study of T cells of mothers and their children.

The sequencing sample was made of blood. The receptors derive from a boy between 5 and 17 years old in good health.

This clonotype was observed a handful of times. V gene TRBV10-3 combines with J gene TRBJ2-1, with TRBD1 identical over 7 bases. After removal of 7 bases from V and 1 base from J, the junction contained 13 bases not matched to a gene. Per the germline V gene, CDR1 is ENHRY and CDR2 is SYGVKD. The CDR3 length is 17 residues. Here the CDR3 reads CAITGNPLTGSYNEQFF. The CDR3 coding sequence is TGTGCCATCACGGGGAATCCCTTGACAGGGTCCTACAATGAGCAGTTCTTC.

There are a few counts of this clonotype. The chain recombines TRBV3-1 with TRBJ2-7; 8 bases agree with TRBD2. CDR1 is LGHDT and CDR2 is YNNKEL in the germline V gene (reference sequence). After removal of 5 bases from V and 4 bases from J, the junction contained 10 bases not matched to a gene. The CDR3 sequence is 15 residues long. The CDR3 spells CASSNGLAGSYEQYF. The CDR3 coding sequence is TGTGCCAGCAGCAACGGACTAGCTGGGTCTTACGAGCAGTACTTC.

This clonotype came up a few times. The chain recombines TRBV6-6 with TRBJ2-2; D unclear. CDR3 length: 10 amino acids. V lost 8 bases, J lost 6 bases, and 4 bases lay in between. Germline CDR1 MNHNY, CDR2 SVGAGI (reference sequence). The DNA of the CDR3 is TGTGCCAGCGGGGCCGGGGAGCTGTTTTTT. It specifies CASGAGELFF.

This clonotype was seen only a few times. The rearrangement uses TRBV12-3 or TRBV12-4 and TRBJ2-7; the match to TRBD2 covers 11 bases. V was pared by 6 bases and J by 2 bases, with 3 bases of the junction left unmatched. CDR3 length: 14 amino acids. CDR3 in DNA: TGTGCCAGCAGCGGGACTAGCGGCCCCTACGAGCAGTACTTC. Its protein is CASSGTSGPYEQYF.

The CDR3, as DNA: TGTGCCAGCAGCTTAACTCGTGACACTGAAGCTTTCTTT. This codes for CASSLTRDTEAFF. The genes are TRBV7-3 and TRBJ1-1; D is unclear. In germline, CDR1 is SGHTA, CDR2 FQGTGA. The CDR3 spans 13 residues. Trimming left V 0 bases short and J 3 bases short, with 5 bases between.